This T cell receptor (beta chain) was sequenced during a study of T cells in localized non-small cell lung cancer. TCRdb keeps only in-frame clones here, not all; method: immunoSEQ multiplex PCR. The sample carries approximately 70,000 clones, 80% to 90% recorded once. Findings and caveats of the study: Uninvolved neighboring lung showed the greatest T cell clonality, exceeding tumor. A median of around 60 clones ranked among the top 100 in tumor appeared in adjacent lung. Elevated blood T cell density was associated with longer overall survival. Since sequencing was restricted to only one region of the tumor, intratumor heterogeneity remains a possibility.

Of note for this clone: Its specificity is unknown.

Germline values: CDR1 SGHRS, CDR2 YFSETQ. CDR3 length: 16 amino acids. The ends lost 0 bases at V and 0 bases at J; junction bases unmatched: 3. The material sequenced was PBMCs, taken before any cancer treatment. This TCR was sampled from a man aged 35 to 69 with stage II lung adenocarcinoma. V is TRBV5-1 and J is TRBJ2-5; 9 bases are shared with TRBD2. The CDR3 region has the DNA TGCGCCAGCAGCTTGGGGCCTAGCGGGGACCAAGAGACCCAGTACTTC. It is translated as CASSLGPSGDQETQYF.